This paragraph reports one T cell receptor beta chain. No antigen is known for it. Method: immunoSEQ multiplex PCR; TCRdb's copy keeps in-frame clones and lacks some. The sample includes 1.6 million or so clones, roughly 97% seen only once; the top ten take roughly 1.2%. The data derive from a study of shared clonotypes between healthy human individuals. Whole-study findings and limits: Blood was the only sampled material, and tissue repertoires likely differ. The study generally estimated greater richness for naive than memory subsets.

The CDR3 runs 15 residues. V shed 8 bases and J 1 base; nucleotides not matched to a gene: 10. Looked up from germline, CDR1 is SQVTM and CDR2 is ANQGSEA. CD4+ cell separation produced CD45RA+ naive and CD45RA-negative memory subsets. The V gene is TRBV29-1, the J gene TRBJ1-1; TRBD1 matches at 10 bases. Sequences were obtained from naive CD4+ T cells sorted from blood. Stated subset: CD45RA+ positively selected. This TCR came from a man aged 25-40 years in good health. The DNA of the CDR3 is TGCAGCACACCCGGGACAGGGGTCGCGAACACTGAAGCTTTCTTT. This sequence encodes CSTPGTGVANTEAFF. Combining the CDR3 with reference TRBV29-1 and TRBJ1-1 gives the whole variable domain SAVISQKPSRDICQRGTSLTIQCQVDSQVTMMFWYRQQPGQSLTLIATANQGSEATYESGFVIDKFPISRPNLTFSTLTVSNMSPEDSSIYLCSTPGTGVANTEAFFGQGTRLTVV.